The 23 T cell receptor beta chains in this list originate from one sample, sequenced in a study of cytomegalovirus exposure and HLA in healthy donors. Amplification used 60 Vbeta primers and 13 Jbeta primers. This table comes from immunoSEQ multiplex PCR, and its TCRdb copy is limited to in-frame clones, with some not included. The profile shows 100,000 to 150,000 clones, roughly 80% of them singletons. Sequencing input: PBMCs. These TCRs come from a female donor in good health and CMV-seronegative.

The genes are TRBV5-6 and TRBJ2-5; no reliable D call. The germline gives CDR1 SGHDT, CDR2 YYEEEE. The CDR3 is 15 residues long. The V and J ends lost 1 base and 5 bases respectively, with 15 bases between them. CDR3 loop: CASSLNSFFWETQYF. Here the CDR3 DNA reads TGTGCCAGCAGCTTGAATAGCTTTTTCTGGGAGACCCAGTACTTC.

V usage is TRBV28 and J usage is TRBJ1-2; TRBD1 matches 7 bases. CDR3 length: 13 residues. Germline V gives CDR1 MDHEN, CDR2 SYDVKM. The junction had 5 bases not matched to a gene; V was cut back by 2 bases and J by 8 bases. The CDR3 protein is CASSLRRGRGYTF. CDR3 nucleotides: TGTGCCAGCAGTTTAAGAAGGGGGCGAGGCTACACCTTC.

The rearrangement joins TRBV6-5 to TRBJ2-5; perhaps TRBD1 as D (6 bases). Deletions cut 6 bases from V and 4 bases from J, with 15 bases between. Germline V gives CDR1 MNHEY, CDR2 SVGAGI. The CDR3 runs 14 residues. CDR3 amino acids: CASSLTGLRETQYF. For the CDR3, the DNA is TGTGCCAGCAGCCTCACAGGGTTGCGAGAGACCCAGTACTTC.

This chain uses TRBV4-2 with TRBJ2-3, with 14 bases that match TRBD2. The CDR3 contains 17 residues. V was clipped by 3 bases and J by 4 bases; unmatched bases: 6. Germline V CDR1 and CDR2: LGHNA, YNFKEQ. Here the CDR3 DNA reads TGTGCCAGCAGCCAGAGGCCGGGACTAGCGGGAGCAGATACGCAGTATTTT. It is translated as CASSQRPGLAGADTQYF.

The chain links TRBV18 to TRBJ1-1, with D possibly being TRBD1 (5 bases). Germline values: CDR1 KGHSH, CDR2 LQKENI. Between the trimmed V and J ends, which lost 2 bases and 2 bases, there was a span of 27 bases. The CDR3 consists of 20 residues. CDR3 protein: CASSPFGEISSRGSNTEAFF. The CDR3 DNA follows: TGTGCCAGCTCACCATTTGGTGAAATTAGCAGTCGGGGGTCCAACACTGAAGCTTTCTTT. Variable domain in full (rest from reference TRBV18 and TRBJ1-1): NAGVMQNPRHLVRRRGQEARLRCSPMKGHSHVYWYRQLPEEGLKFMVYLQKENIIDESGMPKERFSAEFPKEGPSILRIQQVVRGDSAAYFCASSPFGEISSRGSNTEAFFGQGTRLTVV.

The chain employs TRBV6-5 and TRBJ1-4; the D gene is possibly TRBD1 (5 bases). CDR1 is MNHEY, CDR2 SVGAGI, per germline. V was trimmed by 6 bases and J by 8 bases, leaving 13 bases between them. The CDR3 runs 13 residues. The CDR3 here is CASSRDFNEKLFF. As DNA, the CDR3 is TGTGCCAGCAGCCGGGACTTTAACGAAAAACTGTTTTTT.

The table lists this clone with a few counts. The rearrangement uses TRBV28 and TRBJ1-2; 8 bases are shared with TRBD1. From germline, CDR1 is MDHEN and CDR2 SYDVKM. The CDR3 is 13 amino acids. Germline trimming cut 4 bases from V and 7 bases from J; bases unmatched to any gene: 5. CDR3 sequence reads: CASSSQGAGGYTF. Written as DNA, the CDR3 is TGTGCCAGCAGTTCCCAGGGGGCAGGTGGCTACACCTTC.

The chain is built from TRBV5-8 and TRBJ2-4, with TRBD2 identical over 8 bases. The junction had 4 bases not matched to a gene; V was cut back by 2 bases and J by 6 bases. The CDR3 consists of 14 residues. Germline CDR1 is SGHTS and CDR2 is YDEGEE. The CDR3 reads CASSFDAGGNIQYF. The CDR3 coding sequence is TGTGCCAGCAGCTTTGATGCGGGGGGAAACATTCAGTACTTC.

The chain carries TRBV5-6 and TRBJ2-1; 8 bases line up with TRBD2. V was pared by 1 base and J by 4 bases, with 4 bases of the junction left unmatched. The CDR3 is 15 amino acids. Germline CDR1 SGHDT, CDR2 YYEEEE. CDR3 DNA sequence: TGTGCCAGCAGCTTGATCCAGCGGGGGTACAATGAGCAGTTCTTC. Residues: CASSLIQRGYNEQFF.

The genes are TRBV29-1 and TRBJ1-4; 7 bases fit TRBD1. The trim removed 7 bases at V and 0 bases at J, leaving 2 bases unmatched. CDR1 is SQVTM, CDR2 ANQGSEA, per germline. The CDR3 totals 13 residues. CDR3 loop: CSAQGATNEKLFF. CDR3 in DNA: TGCAGCGCTCAGGGGGCAACTAATGAAAAACTGTTTTTT.

This chain links TRBV27 with TRBJ2-2; TRBD1 might be the D (6 bases). The germline V and J ends were trimmed by 6 bases and 2 bases, with 16 bases remaining between them. Germline V gene lookup returns CDR1 MNHEY and CDR2 SMNVEV (reference sequence). CDR3 length equals 16 residues. CDR3 residues: CASRPSRDINTGELFF. CDR3 DNA sequence: TGTGCCAGCAGGCCGAGCCGGGACATAAACACCGGGGAGCTGTTTTTT.

The V gene is TRBV5-1, the J gene TRBJ1-3; 11 bases agree with TRBD1. The V and J ends lost 3 bases and 0 bases, in that order; junction bases with no gene match: 2. The germline V gene encodes CDR1 SGHRS and CDR2 YFSETQ. The CDR3 runs to 16 residues. The CDR3 DNA reads as TGCGCCAGCAGCTCGGGGACAGGGGGCTCTGGAAACACCATATATTTT. It specifies CASSSGTGGSGNTIYF.

This clone was counted a few times. The genes are TRBV7-9 and TRBJ2-7; D unclear. Trimming shortened V by 0 bases and J by 1 base, and 7 bases separated the two germline ends. The CDR3 contains 14 residues. CDR1 SEHNR and CDR2 FQNEAQ come from the germline V gene (reference sequence). The CDR3 sequence is CASSLAHSSYEQYF. The DNA of the CDR3 is TGTGCCAGCAGCTTAGCTCACTCTTCCTACGAGCAGTACTTC.

The CDR3 here is CASSDRTGSSYEQYF. Written as DNA, the CDR3 is TGTGCCAGCAGTGACCGGACAGGGAGCTCCTACGAGCAGTACTTC. V usage is TRBV6-1 and J usage is TRBJ2-7; TRBD1 matches at 8 bases. Germline-derived CDR1 and CDR2 are MNHNS and SASEGT. The V gene end was trimmed by 3 bases and the J gene end by 0 bases; junction bases not matched to a gene: 4. The CDR3 has 15 amino acids.

The V call is TRBV15, the J call TRBJ2-1; a weak D match, TRBD2 (5 bases). The V and J ends lost 5 bases and 7 bases respectively, with 18 bases between them. The CDR3 extends over 15 amino acids. Germline lookup yields CDR1 LNHNV and CDR2 YYDKDF (reference sequence). This chain's CDR3 is CATSFSSPRGNEQFF. The CDR3, as DNA: TGTGCCACCAGCTTCTCTAGCCCCAGAGGGAATGAGCAGTTCTTC.

This chain connects TRBV5-1 to TRBJ1-1; D is undetermined. Germline-derived CDR1 and CDR2 are SGHRS and YFSETQ. V was clipped by 0 bases and J by 1 base, with 7 bases between them. The CDR3 totals 14 residues. The CDR3 loop reads CASSLVVGNTEAFF. The CDR3 nucleotides are TGCGCCAGCAGCTTGGTTGTCGGGAACACTGAAGCTTTCTTT.

The rearrangement uses TRBV28 and TRBJ2-1, with 8 bases matching TRBD2. Germline V gene data show CDR1 as MDHEN and CDR2 as SYDVKM. V shed 5 bases and J 4 bases; nucleotides not matched to a gene: 4. The CDR3 is made up of 14 amino acids. The CDR3 nucleotides are TGTGCCAGCAGTACCATAGCGGGGTACAATGAGCAGTTCTTC. This encodes CASSTIAGYNEQFF. The whole variable domain, filled in from reference TRBV28 and TRBJ2-1, reads DVKVTQSSRYLVKRTGEKVFLECVQDMDHENMFWYRQDPGLGLRLIYFSYDVKMKEKGDIPEGYSVSREKKERFSLILESASTNQTSMYLCASSTIAGYNEQFFGPGTRLTVL.

This chain connects TRBV6-5 to TRBJ2-7; 14 positions match TRBD2. There are 15 residues in the CDR3. The V gene's germline CDR1 is MNHEY and CDR2 SVGAGI. V was pared by 7 bases and J by 2 bases, with 4 bases of the junction left unmatched. The CDR3 spells CASTGLAGGTYEQYF. The CDR3 DNA sequence: TGTGCCAGCACAGGACTAGCGGGAGGTACCTACGAGCAGTACTTC.

The chain joins TRBV7-6 to TRBJ2-1, with D possibly TRBD2 on 6 matching bases. Trimming pared 4 bases from V and 8 bases from J, leaving 33 bases between. This CDR3 contains 20 residues. The germline CDR1 and CDR2 sequences are SGHVS and FNYEAQ. The CDR3 sequence is CASSSLLASSRGTSVYEQFF. CDR3 in DNA: TGTGCCAGCAGCTCACTTTTAGCCAGTTCTCGCGGGACCTCTGTTTATGAGCAGTTCTTC.

The chain couples TRBV19 to TRBJ2-7, with TRBD2 as a possible D gene (6 bases). Germline lookup yields CDR1 LNHDA and CDR2 SQIVND (reference sequence). The CDR3 has 15 amino acids. V was cut by 1 base and J by 3 bases, with 13 bases left in between. CDR3 region: CASSIAMGGSYEQYF. The CDR3 DNA reads TGTGCCAGTAGTATAGCGATGGGGGGAAGCTACGAGCAGTACTTC. Full variable domain (remainder filled in from reference TRBV19 and TRBJ2-7): DGGITQSPKYLFRKEGQNVTLSCEQNLNHDAMYWYRQDPGQGLRLIYYSQIVNDFQKGDIAEGYSVSREKKESFPLTVTSAQKNPTAFYLCASSIAMGGSYEQYFGPGTRLTVT.

The V and J genes are TRBV5-1 and TRBJ2-3, with unresolved D. Deletions cut 1 base from V and 2 bases from J, with 8 bases between. CDR3 size: 14 residues. Germline loops: CDR1 SGHRS, CDR2 YFSETQ. CDR3 nucleotides: TGCGCCAGCAGCTTGTGGGCTACCACAGATACGCAGTATTTT. Translating it yields CASSLWATTDTQYF.

This clone was picked up one time. The gene calls are TRBV30 and TRBJ1-2; D call uncertain. This CDR3 is 12 amino acids long. V shed 0 bases and J shed 7 bases, with 9 bases lying between them. From germline, CDR1 is GTSNPN and CDR2 SVGIG (reference sequence). CDR3 DNA sequence: TGTGCCTGGAGTGTGACTGCTAGTGGCTACACCTTC. It codes for CAWSVTASGYTF.

The chain employs TRBV11-2 and TRBJ2-1; no clear D. CDR1 and CDR2 (germline): SGHAT, FQNNGV. The CDR3 consists of 14 residues. Trimming removed 2 bases from V and 9 bases from J, with 14 bases in between. The chain's CDR3 is CASSLTLQRAEQFF. DNA of the CDR3: TGTGCCAGCAGCTTAACTCTCCAACGTGCTGAGCAGTTCTTC.